The sample holds many counts of the clone carrying this T cell receptor beta chain. The CDR3 regions of TCR beta were amplified from RNA transcripts. In the first-round RT-PCR of the TCR CDR3, the HTBI primer set was used. Each CDR3 protein is one row after TCRdb ran MiXCR on the multiplex PCR reads. In the table there are fewer than 750,000 distinct CDR3 sequences, more than 14% of which are singletons. The data derive from a study of T cells in Graves' hyperthyroidism and ophthalmopathy. The germline V gene encodes CDR1 LGHDT and CDR2 YNNKEL (reference sequence). V lost 0 bases and J 1 base, leaving 10 bases between the germline ends. The CDR3 has 15 residues.

This receptor was taken from a woman aged 45-65 years with Graves' ophthalmopathy. This chain joins TRBV3-1 and TRBJ2-7, with TRBD1 as a possible D gene (6 bases). Sequencing was carried out using blood. The CDR3 loop is CASSQDQGSSYEQYF. CDR3 sequence (DNA): TGTGCCAGCAGCCAAGATCAGGGGTCGTCCTACGAGCAGTACTTC.